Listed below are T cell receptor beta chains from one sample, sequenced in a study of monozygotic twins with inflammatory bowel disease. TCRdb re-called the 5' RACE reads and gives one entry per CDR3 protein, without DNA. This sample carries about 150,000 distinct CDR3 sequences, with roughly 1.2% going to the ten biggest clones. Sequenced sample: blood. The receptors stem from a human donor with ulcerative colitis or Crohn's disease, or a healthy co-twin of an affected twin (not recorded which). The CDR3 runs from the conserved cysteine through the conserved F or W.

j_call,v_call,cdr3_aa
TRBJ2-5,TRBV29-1,CSQAGSQETQYF
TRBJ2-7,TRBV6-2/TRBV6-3,CASSYSARSYEQYF
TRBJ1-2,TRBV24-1,CATSGWDGTQYGYTF
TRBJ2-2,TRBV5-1,CASSIGLAGGGELFF
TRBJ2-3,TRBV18,CASSPELVVTDTQYF
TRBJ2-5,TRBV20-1,CSARPVQGAQETQYF
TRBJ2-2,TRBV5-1,CASSWDGTVGELFF
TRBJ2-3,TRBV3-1,CASSRRTGNTDTQYF
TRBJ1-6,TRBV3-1,CASSQDRRGSPLHF
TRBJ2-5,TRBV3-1,CASSHPLSGFQETQYF
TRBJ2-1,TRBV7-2,CASSPQIGSRNEQFF
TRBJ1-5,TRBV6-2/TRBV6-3,CASSYTPRLSNQPQHF
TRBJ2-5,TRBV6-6,CASTYRVGQETQYF
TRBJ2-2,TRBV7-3,CASSLDRNTGELFF
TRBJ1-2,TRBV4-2,CASSQPRQGAGGYTF
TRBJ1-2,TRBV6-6,CASSYPPNYEGYTF
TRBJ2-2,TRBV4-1,CASSQVKSGAGELFF
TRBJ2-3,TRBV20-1,CSVNVGSTDTQYF
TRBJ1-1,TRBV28,CASSLGPTTFF
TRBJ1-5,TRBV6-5,CASSSLGDRTYSNQPQHF
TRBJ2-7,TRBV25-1,CASSELDRVDEQYF
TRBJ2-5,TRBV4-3,CASSQDHQGWGETQYF
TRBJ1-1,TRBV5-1,CASSEGGRTEAFF
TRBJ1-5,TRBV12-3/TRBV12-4,CASTQGAGNQPQHF
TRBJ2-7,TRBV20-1,CSAPLKAGVYEQYF
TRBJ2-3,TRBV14,CASSPLGGAQYF
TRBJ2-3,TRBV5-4,CASSAGYRASTDTQYF
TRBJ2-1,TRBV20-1,CSARRPGPGHVYNEQFF
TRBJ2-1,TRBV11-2,CASSLGRTLYNQQFF
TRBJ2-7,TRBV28,CASSLSSVIYEQYF
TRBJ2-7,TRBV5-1,CASSLVQGADYEQYF
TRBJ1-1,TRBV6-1,CASRGTGNTEAFF
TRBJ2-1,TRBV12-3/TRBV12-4,CASSSWLQGPNEQFF
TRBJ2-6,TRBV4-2,CASSWEGASGANVLIF
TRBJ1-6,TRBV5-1,CASGLGRTANSPLHF
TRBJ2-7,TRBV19,CASNRAYSSYEQYF
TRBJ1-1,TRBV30,CAWSRAGRTEAFF
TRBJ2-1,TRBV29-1,CSAGGTSGYNEQFF
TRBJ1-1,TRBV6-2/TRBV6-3,CASRRPGGGTEAFF
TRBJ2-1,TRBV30,CAWSVNIIAVSYNEQFF
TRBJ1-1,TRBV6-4,CASSRGARDTEAFF
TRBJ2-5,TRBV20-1,CSAGSGTGPGETQYF
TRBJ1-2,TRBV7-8,CASSFGTGGSGYTF
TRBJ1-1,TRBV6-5,CASSSTTNTEAFF
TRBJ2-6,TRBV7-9,CASSYTGTSVIGANVLTF
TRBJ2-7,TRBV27,CASSSTSAFYEQYF
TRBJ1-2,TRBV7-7,CASSIPGQGSYGYTF
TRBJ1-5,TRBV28,CASSLNGPNQPQHF